One sample yielded the 9 T cell receptor beta chains listed below, sequenced in a study of beta chain features in type 1 diabetes. As every portion of the isolated RNA was reverse transcribed, the sequencing read expressed TCRB transcripts. This table comes from immunoSEQ multiplex PCR, and its TCRdb copy is limited to in-frame clones, with some not included. Of under 450,000 clones listed, around 16% were seen once; the top ten hold under 0.02%. Sequenced sample: naive CD4+ T cells from blood. These receptors were taken from a woman aged 18-29 years in good health.

V gene TRBV27 combines with J gene TRBJ2-7; the match to TRBD1 covers 9 bases. V shed 2 bases, J shed 4 bases, and the junction held 9 bases outside the gene matches. Germline loops: CDR1 MNHEY, CDR2 SMNVEV (reference sequence). The CDR3 has 16 residues. The chain's CDR3 is CASSLKWGQGVYEQYF. The CDR3 DNA sequence: TGTGCCAGCAGTTTAAAGTGGGGACAGGGAGTGTACGAGCAGTACTTC.

The chain combines TRBV27 with TRBJ2-1, with D hard to call. Germline values: CDR1 MNHEY, CDR2 SMNVEV (reference sequence). The CDR3 runs 12 residues. Trimming left V 5 bases short and J 5 bases short, with 7 bases between. CDR3: CASSVANNEQFF. The CDR3 nucleotides read TGTGCCAGCAGTGTAGCTAACAATGAGCAGTTCTTC.

A few counts support this clone. The V and J genes are TRBV30 and TRBJ1-1; no firm D call. V was clipped by 4 bases and J by 4 bases, with 10 bases between them. CDR1 and CDR2 (germline): GTSNPN, SVGIG (reference sequence). The CDR3 consists of 12 residues. The CDR3 loop reads CAWIRVGTEAFF. In nucleotides, the CDR3 is TGTGCCTGGATACGGGTAGGCACTGAAGCTTTCTTT. Full variable domain (outside the CDR3, taken from reference TRBV30 and TRBJ1-1): SQTIHQWPATLVQPVGSPLSLECTVEGTSNPNLYWYRQAAGRGLQLLFYSVGIGQISSEVPQNLSASRPQDRQFILSSKKLLLSDSGFYLCAWIRVGTEAFFGQGTRLTVV.

The chain employs TRBV30 and TRBJ1-5, with a tentative D call TRBD1 (6 bases). Germline V gives CDR1 GTSNPN, CDR2 SVGIG (reference sequence). V gave up 0 bases and J gave up 7 bases, with 13 bases separating them. The CDR3 extends over 14 amino acids. In DNA form, the CDR3 reads TGTGCCTGGAGTGTACAGGGAGGGGGGCAGCCCCAGCATTTT. This sequence encodes CAWSVQGGGQPQHF.

In its sample, this clone was seen a few times. The rearrangement uses TRBV7-9 and TRBJ2-5; 12 nucleotides align to TRBD2. The V gene end was trimmed by 2 bases and the J gene end by 5 bases; junction bases not matched to a gene: 6. The CDR3 runs to 16 residues. From germline, CDR1 is SEHNR and CDR2 FQNEAQ (reference sequence). The CDR3 DNA is TGTGCCAGCAGCTTACCTCGGACTAGCGGGATTGAGACCCAGTACTTC. Residues: CASSLPRTSGIETQYF.

The chain is built from TRBV12-5 and TRBJ1-2; no reliable D call. Germline values: CDR1 LGHNT, CDR2 FRNRAP. The V and J ends lost 0 bases and 1 base respectively, with 12 bases between them. This CDR3 has 16 residues. This chain's CDR3 is CASGLVLSEGNYGYTF. CDR3 bases: TGTGCTAGTGGTTTGGTACTTTCCGAGGGTAACTATGGCTACACCTTC. Combining the CDR3 with reference TRBV12-5 and TRBJ1-2 gives the whole variable domain DARVTQTPRHKVTEMGQEVTMRCQPILGHNTVFWYRQTMMQGLELLAYFRNRAPLDDSGMPKDRFSAEMPDATLATLKIQPSEPRDSAVYFCASGLVLSEGNYGYTFGSGTRLTVV.

This clone has a handful of counts. The genes are TRBV10-3 and TRBJ2-5; TRBD2 is a possible D gene (6 bases). CDR1 and CDR2 (germline): ENHRY, SYGVKD. V lost 4 bases, J lost 5 bases, and 17 bases lay in between. This CDR3 spans 15 amino acids. Written as DNA, the CDR3 is TGTGCCATCAGTGGGTCTAACGGGGGTGGGGAGACCCAGTACTTC. Translated, it gives CAISGSNGGGETQYF.

The gene calls are TRBV2 and TRBJ1-1; D is perhaps TRBD1 (6 bases). The germline V gene has CDR1 SNHLY and CDR2 FYNNEI. The V and J ends lost 7 bases and 1 base respectively, with 13 bases between them. This CDR3 is 14 amino acids long. CDR3 nucleotides: TGTGCCAGCACCGGGGGGCTGAGGAACACTGAAGCTTTCTTT. Its protein is CASTGGLRNTEAFF.

The CDR3 nucleotides are TGCGCCAGCAGCCGGGGGGGACTGGCTACGTACGAGCAGTACTTC. It is translated as CASSRGGLATYEQYF. The gene calls are TRBV5-1 and TRBJ2-7; 8 nucleotides line up with TRBD2. Germline loops: CDR1 SGHRS, CDR2 YFSETQ. The CDR3 totals 15 residues. With V trimmed by 4 bases and J by 4 bases, 10 bases remained unmatched.